This TCR beta chain stems from a study of Graves' ophthalmopathy and Graves' hyperthyroidism. Study-wide background: Peripheral blood was collected at initial diagnosis, before any treatment. Overall study results and limits: In blood appeared most of the expanded thyroid clonotypes whose frequency exceeded 0.001.

The germline V gene encodes CDR1 DFQATT and CDR2 SNEGSKA (reference sequence). This CDR3 has 14 amino acids. With 5 bases removed from V and 6 bases from J, the gap between germline ends came to 16 bases. This clonotype has a count of ten or more. Its antigen is not identified. As the template, RNA transcripts were used to amplify TCR beta CDR3 regions. Scientists carried out first-round RT-PCR using HTBI primers and then a second-round multiplex PCR. One entry per CDR3 protein, called by TCRdb with MiXCR from the multiplex PCR reads. There are some 390,000 distinct CDR3 sequences in the sample; around 17% occur only once, and approximately 1.4% lies in the top ten.

This sequence originates from a woman younger than 30 with Graves' ophthalmopathy. Sequencing was carried out using peripheral blood. The chain links TRBV20-1 to TRBJ2-2; D may be TRBD2 (7 bases). CDR3 sequence reads: CSARQREGAGELFF. Written as DNA, the CDR3 is TGCAGTGCTCGCCAGAGGGAGGGGGCCGGGGAGCTGTTTTTT.